This T cell receptor beta chain emerged from a study of T cell responses to AZD1222 COVID-19 vaccine. Findings of the study overall: Donors were mostly white British, more females; clonal diversity possibly underestimated. Recipients of AZD1222 seropositive at baseline numbered only five or six. Repertoire collection took place solely once the T cell response had peaked.

This CDR3 is built from 15 residues. V lost 1 base and J 3 bases, leaving 10 bases between the germline ends. Germline V gives CDR1 LNHNV, CDR2 YYDKDF (reference sequence). Assay used: immunoSEQ multiplex PCR; TCRdb lists only in-frame clones, some missing. The profile shows roughly 120,000 clones, roughly nine tenths of them singletons. Remarks on this clone: Its antigen is still unknown.

Timing groups of about 4 and about 12 weeks for second doses were pooled. The sequence was obtained from an adult who received the AZD1222 COVID-19 vaccine. The rearrangement uses TRBV15 and TRBJ1-5; D remains ambiguous. The material sequenced was peripheral blood, taken 28 days after the second AZD1222 dose. In DNA form, the CDR3 reads TGTGCCACCAGCAGAGCCACGTTTATCAATCAGCCCCAGCATTTT. Its protein is CATSRATFINQPQHF.